A selection of T cell receptor beta chains follows, all from one sample in a study of Ad26.COV2.S vaccination and SARS-CoV-2 variants. TCRdb keeps only in-frame clones here, not all; method: immunoSEQ multiplex PCR. The sample consists of roughly 450,000 clones, about 93% of them appearing once. The sample in question was peripheral blood, obtained in a trial of Ad26.COV2.S vaccine versus placebo. The receptors were sampled from a person aged 18 to 59 who received the Ad26.COV2.S COVID-19 vaccine or a placebo. The CDR3 runs from the conserved cysteine through the conserved F or W.

TRBJ2-2,TRBV7-6,CASSRITGTVTGELFF
TRBJ1-6,TRBV30,CAWSDLGAALYSPLHF
TRBJ1-5,TRBV6-1,CASSEQTGNQPQHF
TRBJ2-7,TRBV4-3,CASSQAPFEYEQYF
TRBJ1-3,TRBV4-1,CASSQDSYRGRNTIYF
TRBJ1-3,TRBV6-2/TRBV6-3,CASSSDRERENTIYF
TRBJ1-5,TRBV6-2/TRBV6-3,CASSQWDSRNQPQHF
TRBJ1-1,TRBV12-3/TRBV12-4,CASSRDGATEAFF
TRBJ2-2,TRBV6-1,CASSEGLVATGELFF
TRBJ1-2,TRBV14,CASSQDWAVGDGYTF
TRBJ1-4,TRBV6-2/TRBV6-3,CASSYSPRGKSEKLFF
TRBJ2-5,TRBV11-3,CASSFGTSGRAHQETQYF
TRBJ2-3,TRBV7-6,CASSLRLAGPTGADTQYF
TRBJ2-1,TRBV7-2,CASSLPRASGYNEQFF
TRBJ1-6,TRBV27,CASSHVGSSSYNSPLHF
TRBJ1-5,TRBV28,CASSETGGGNQPQHF
TRBJ2-1,TRBV28,CASNLDRATANEQFF
TRBJ2-1,TRBV5-4,CASSSGGAPTYNEQFF
TRBJ2-1,TRBV7-6,CASSLVVGSRNEQFF
TRBJ2-7,TRBV6-1,CASSEHRGLTYEQYF
TRBJ1-2,TRBV11-2,CASSLTGYGYTF
TRBJ2-1,TRBV18,CASSPGTSGSLYNEQFF
TRBJ2-7,TRBV18,CASSPLAGDPYEQYF
TRBJ2-7,TRBV18,CASSPETGSYEQYF
TRBJ2-3,TRBV27,CASNQERGGFTDTQYF
TRBJ1-5,TRBV18,CASSPQGLYQPQHF
TRBJ1-1,TRBV4-2,CASSQDQGLNTEAFF
TRBJ2-2,TRBV5-1,CASSPRRDSTGELFF
TRBJ2-7,TRBV5-5,CASSLGSGVREQYF
TRBJ1-4,TRBV28,CASSPRTGREKLFF
TRBJ2-7,TRBV6-2/TRBV6-3,CASSPAGSVTEQYF
TRBJ2-4,TRBV7-8,CASSLHGSEVQYF
TRBJ1-2,TRBV15,CATSRVDYGYTF
TRBJ1-2,TRBV5-1,CASKRDRANYGYTF
TRBJ2-7,TRBV12-5,CASGLGYEQYF
TRBJ2-7,TRBV30,CAWSVGGDEQYF
TRBJ1-2,TRBV12-3/TRBV12-4,CASSSGVRYGYTF
TRBJ2-1,TRBV2,CASSGGPRVSQFF
TRBJ1-5,TRBV19,CASSIPSGDESNQPQHF
TRBJ2-2,TRBV6-5,CASSYSTVTSSGELFF
TRBJ1-2,TRBV6-6,CASSPAGEHGYTF
TRBJ2-2,TRBV19,CASSRGQGNTGELFF
TRBJ1-4,TRBV7-6,CASSTRDRANEKLFF
TRBJ2-1,TRBV6-6,CASRRGALNEQFF
TRBJ1-5,TRBV7-9,CASSRQAGQPQHF
TRBJ2-3,TRBV30,CAWSVLDKTDTQYF